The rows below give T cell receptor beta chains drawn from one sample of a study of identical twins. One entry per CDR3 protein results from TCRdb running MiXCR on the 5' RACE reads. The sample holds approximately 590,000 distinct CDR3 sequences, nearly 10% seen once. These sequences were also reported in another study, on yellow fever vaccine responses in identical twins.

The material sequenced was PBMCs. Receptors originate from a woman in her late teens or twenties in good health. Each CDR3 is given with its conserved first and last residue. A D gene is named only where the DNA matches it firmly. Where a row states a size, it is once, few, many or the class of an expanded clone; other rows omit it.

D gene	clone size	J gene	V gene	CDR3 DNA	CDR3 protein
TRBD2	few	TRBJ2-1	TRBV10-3	TGTGCCATCAGTGATAAAGGAGCGGGAGGGCCGGGTGAGCAGTTCTTC	CAISDKGAGGPGEQFF
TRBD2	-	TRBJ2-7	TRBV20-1	TGCAGTGCGTCTAGGCTAGCGGGAGTCAGGTCCTACGAGCAGTACTTC	CSASRLAGVRSYEQYF
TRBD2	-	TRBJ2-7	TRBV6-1	TGTGCCAGTAGGACTAGCGGGCACGCCTACGAGCAGTACTTC	CASRTSGHAYEQYF
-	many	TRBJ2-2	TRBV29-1	TGCAGCGTTGAAGATAATCCGCCGAACACCGGGGAGCTGTTTTTT	CSVEDNPPNTGELFF
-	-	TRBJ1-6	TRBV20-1	TGCAGTGCGTACAGGAATTCACCCCTCCACTTT	CSAYRNSPLHF
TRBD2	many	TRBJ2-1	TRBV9	TGTGCCAGCAGCGTACGACTAGCGGGGATCTACAATGAGCAGTTCTTC	CASSVRLAGIYNEQFF
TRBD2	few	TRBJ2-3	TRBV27	TGTGCCAGCAGTAGACTAGCGGGAGTCGAGACAGATACGCAGTATTTT	CASSRLAGVETDTQYF
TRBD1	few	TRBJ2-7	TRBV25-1	TGTGCCAGCAGGGAGACAGGGACCACCTACGAGCAGTACTTC	CASRETGTTYEQYF
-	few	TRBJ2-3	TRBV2	TGTGCCAGCAGCGCCGACGGGGGAGATACGCAGTATTTT	CASSADGGDTQYF
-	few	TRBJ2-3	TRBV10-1	TGCGCCTCGGGCCCAACGGCAGATACGCAGTATTTT	CASGPTADTQYF
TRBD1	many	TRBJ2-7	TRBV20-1	TGCAGTGCTTGGACAGGGCTTACCTACGAGCAGTACTTC	CSAWTGLTYEQYF
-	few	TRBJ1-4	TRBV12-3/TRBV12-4	TGTGCCAGCAGTCTACTGACAGGCTCTAATGAAAAACTGTTTTTT	CASSLLTGSNEKLFF
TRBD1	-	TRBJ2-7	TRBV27	TGTGCCAGCAGTTTATACTGGACAGGCTCCTACGAGCAGTACTTC	CASSLYWTGSYEQYF
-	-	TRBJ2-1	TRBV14	TGTGCCAGCAGCCAAGATAGGAGACTAACAAACAATGAGCAGTTCTTC	CASSQDRRLTNNEQFF
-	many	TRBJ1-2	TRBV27	TGTGCCAGCAGTTTATCTTGGAGCTATGGCTACACCTTC	CASSLSWSYGYTF
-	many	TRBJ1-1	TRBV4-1	TGCGCCAGCAGCCCGAGGGGAGGGAACACTGAAGCTTTCTTT	CASSPRGGNTEAFF
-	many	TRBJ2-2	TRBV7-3	TGTGCCAGCAGCTCCTTTTTGAACACCGGGGAGCTGTTTTTT	CASSSFLNTGELFF
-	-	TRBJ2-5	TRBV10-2	TGCGCCAGCAGGGGTATTGGGGGCACAGTGCCCCAAGAGACCCAGTACTTC	CASRGIGGTVPQETQYF
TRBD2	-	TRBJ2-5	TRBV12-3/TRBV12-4	TGTGCCAGCAGTTTCTTATGGGGACTAGCGGGAGGTAATCAAGAGACCCAGTACTTC	CASSFLWGLAGGNQETQYF
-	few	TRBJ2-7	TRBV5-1	TGCGCCAGCAGCATGAGCAGGGTGGGCGGCGAGCAGTACTTC	CASSMSRVGGEQYF
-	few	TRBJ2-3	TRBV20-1	TGCAGTGCTAGACCCCTAGGCGGCCTAGTAAAAACAGATACGCAGTATTTT	CSARPLGGLVKTDTQYF
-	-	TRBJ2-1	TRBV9	TGCGCCAGCAGCGTAGACTCCCGAGACTACAATGAGCAGTTCTTC	CASSVDSRDYNEQFF
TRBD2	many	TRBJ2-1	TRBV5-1	TGCGCCAGCAGCGTCAGGGGAGCTAGCGGGACCAATGAGCAGTTCTTC	CASSVRGASGTNEQFF
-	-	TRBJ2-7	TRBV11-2	TGTGCCAGCAGCTGGGTTGACGAGCAGTACTTC	CASSWVDEQYF
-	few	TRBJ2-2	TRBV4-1	TGCGCCAGCAGCCAAGGCTCCAGCTCTCCCGGGGAGCTGTTTTTT	CASSQGSSSPGELFF
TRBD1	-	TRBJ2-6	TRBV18	TGTGCCAGCTCACTGGGACAGGCGCCTGGGGCCAACGTCCTGACTTTC	CASSLGQAPGANVLTF
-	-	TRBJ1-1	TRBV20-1	TGCAGTGCTAGAGATGAATTCTGGCAGGGGAACACTGAAGCTTTCTTT	CSARDEFWQGNTEAFF
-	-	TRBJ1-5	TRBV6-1	TGTGCCAGCACCATGACGACAGGAGGCAATCAGCCCCAGCATTTT	CASTMTTGGNQPQHF
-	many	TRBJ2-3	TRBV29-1	TGCAGCGGTCAAATCAACACAGATACGCAGTATTTT	CSGQINTDTQYF
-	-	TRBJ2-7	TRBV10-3	TGTGCCATCAGGGACTTTGAGGGGTCCTACGAGCAGTACTTC	CAIRDFEGSYEQYF
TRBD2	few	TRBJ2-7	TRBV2	TGTGCCAGCAGTGAAATGGGACTAGGGGGTGAGCAGTACTTC	CASSEMGLGGEQYF
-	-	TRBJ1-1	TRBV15	TGTGCCACCAGCAGCGGGACAAACACTGAAGCTTTCTTT	CATSSGTNTEAFF
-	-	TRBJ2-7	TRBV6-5	TGTGCCAGCAGTTACTCGTTTCTAGCCCCGCTTTCCGACGAGCAGTACTTC	CASSYSFLAPLSDEQYF
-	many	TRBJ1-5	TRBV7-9	TGTGCCAGCAGCTTAGGACCTCAGCCCCAGCATTTT	CASSLGPQPQHF
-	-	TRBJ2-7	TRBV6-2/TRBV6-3	TGTGCCAGCAGGCCCAGGGCTACCTCCTACGAGCAGTACTTC	CASRPRATSYEQYF